Sequencing of this TCR beta chain was carried out in a study of blood T cell repertoires in COVID-19. The overall study: Some COVID-19 samples were acute and others convalescent; all came from the United States, Italy and Spain.

The J segment lost 5 bases and the V segment lost 2 bases, leaving 7 bases of the junction unmatched. Germline V gives CDR1 SGHTA, CDR2 FQGTGA. The CDR3 runs to 16 residues. Assay: immunoSEQ multiplex PCR; the TCRdb copy retains only in-frame clones and omits some. There are under 130,000 clones in the sample; 89% occur only once, and about 4% lies in the top ten. The sample consisted of peripheral blood. The V call is TRBV7-3, the J call TRBJ2-5, with 11 bases matching TRBD1. This TCR was recovered from a woman aged 60 to 75 with acute or convalescent COVID-19. CDR3 sequence (DNA): TGTGCCAGCAGCTTATCCGGGACAGGGGGTTTCGAGACCCAGTACTTC. This encodes CASSLSGTGGFETQYF.